The sequence of this T cell receptor (beta chain) was determined in a study of graft-versus-host responses after intestinal transplantation. In the study overall: Anti-thymocyte globulin served as induction for all recipients, who then took tacrolimus and steroids for around 3 years.

Sequencing was performed with immunoSEQ multiplex PCR; in TCRdb, only in-frame clones are kept and a portion is missing. The sample yields around 18,000 clones, roughly 82% seen once. Study-level results: Some patients had graft-donor T cell macrochimerism. In their allografts, the ratios of graft-versus-host to host-versus-graft T cell clones were high.

Both intraepithelial and lamina propria lymphocytes were released by processing graft tissue. As for this clone: What it recognizes is unknown.

The sequences come from ileum tissue, collected 17 days after transplant. The sequence was collected from a human patient who received an intestinal transplant, so some T cells may come from the graft donor.

The CDR3 region is CASSFFWKRSGRGYGYTF. DNA of the CDR3: TGCGCCAGCAGCTTTTTCTGGAAAAGGTCCGGCCGGGGCTATGGCTACACCTTC. The chain is built from TRBV5-1 and TRBJ1-2; D remains unclear. This CDR3 region has 18 residues. CDR1 is SGHRS and CDR2 is YFSETQ in the germline V gene. Trimming removed 2 bases from V and 4 bases from J, with 24 bases in between.